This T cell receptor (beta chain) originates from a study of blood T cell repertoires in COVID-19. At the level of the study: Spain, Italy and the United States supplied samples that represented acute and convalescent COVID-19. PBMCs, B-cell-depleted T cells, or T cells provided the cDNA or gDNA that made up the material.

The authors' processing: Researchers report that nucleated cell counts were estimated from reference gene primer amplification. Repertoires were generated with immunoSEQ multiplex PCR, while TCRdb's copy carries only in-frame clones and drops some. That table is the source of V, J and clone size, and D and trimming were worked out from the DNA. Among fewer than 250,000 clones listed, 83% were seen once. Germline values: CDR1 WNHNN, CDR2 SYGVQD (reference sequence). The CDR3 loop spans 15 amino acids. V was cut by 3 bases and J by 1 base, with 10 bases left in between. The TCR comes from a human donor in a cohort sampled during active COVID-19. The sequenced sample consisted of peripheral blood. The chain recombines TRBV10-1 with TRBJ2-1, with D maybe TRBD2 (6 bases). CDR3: CASSEEGRSYNEQFF. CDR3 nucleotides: TGCGCCAGCAGTGAAGAGGGGAGGTCCTACAATGAGCAGTTCTTC.